This record covers a single TCR beta chain. Its antigen is unknown. PCR used 60 Vbeta primers and 13 Jbeta primers. The repertoire was sequenced with immunoSEQ multiplex PCR; TCRdb's copy has only in-frame clones and lacks some. The repertoire holds about 110,000 clones, with approximately 70% as singletons. This sample was taken from a study of cytomegalovirus exposure and HLA in healthy donors. Per germline, CDR1 MDHEN and CDR2 SYDVKM. V dropped 3 bases and J dropped 7; count of bases not matched to a gene: 4. The CDR3 is made up of 13 amino acids. Study results and caveats: Later examination showed HLA-associated TCR beta chains had greater clonal expansion than equally common others.

The sample was PBMCs. The chain combines TRBV28 with TRBJ1-2, with 8 bases that match TRBD1. The receptor comes from a boy aged 5 to 17 in good health and CMV-seronegative. The CDR3 loop reads CASSFNRGSGYTF. CDR3 DNA: TGTGCCAGCAGTTTTAACAGGGGGAGTGGCTACACCTTC.